What follows is one T cell receptor beta chain and its context. Germline CDR1 is SGHTA and CDR2 is FQGNSA. V lost 3 bases and J lost 7; bases outside the gene matches: 3. The CDR3 is made up of 15 amino acids. This record comes from a study of T cell clones after liver transplantation. Here immunoSEQ multiplex PCR was the method, and the copy in TCRdb shows in-frame clones only, minus some. The sample lists over 100,000 clones, more than 75% seen once, with approximately 0.99% in the top ten. The rearrangement uses TRBV7-2 and TRBJ1-6; 10 bases match TRBD1. This receptor was obtained from a human donor who received a liver transplant. The sequenced sample was CD4+ T cells from blood, obtained before liver transplant. The CDR3: CASSFRQGANSPLHF. CDR3 coding DNA: TGTGCCAGCAGCTTTCGACAGGGGGCGAATTCACCCCTCCACTTT.